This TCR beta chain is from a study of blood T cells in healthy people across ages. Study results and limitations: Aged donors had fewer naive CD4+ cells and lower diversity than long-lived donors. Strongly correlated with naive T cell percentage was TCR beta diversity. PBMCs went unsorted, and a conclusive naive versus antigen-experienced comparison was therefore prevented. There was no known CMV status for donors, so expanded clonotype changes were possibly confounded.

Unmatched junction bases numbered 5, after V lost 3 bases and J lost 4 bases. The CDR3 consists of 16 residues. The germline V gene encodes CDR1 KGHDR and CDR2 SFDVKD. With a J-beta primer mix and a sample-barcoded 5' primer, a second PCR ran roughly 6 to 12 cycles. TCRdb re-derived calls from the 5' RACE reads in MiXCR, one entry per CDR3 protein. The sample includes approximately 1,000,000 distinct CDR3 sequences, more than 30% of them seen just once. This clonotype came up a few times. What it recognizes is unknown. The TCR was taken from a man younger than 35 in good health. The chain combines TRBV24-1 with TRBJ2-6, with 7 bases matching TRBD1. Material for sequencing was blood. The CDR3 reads CATSDPTGSGANVLTF. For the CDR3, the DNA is TGTGCCACCAGTGATCCGACAGGGTCCGGGGCCAACGTCCTGACTTTC.